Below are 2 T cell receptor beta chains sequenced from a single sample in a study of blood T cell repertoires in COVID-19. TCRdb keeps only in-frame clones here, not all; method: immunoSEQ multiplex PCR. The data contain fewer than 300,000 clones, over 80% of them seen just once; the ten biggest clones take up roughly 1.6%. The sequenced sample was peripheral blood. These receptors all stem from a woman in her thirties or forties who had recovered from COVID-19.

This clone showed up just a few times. DNA for the CDR3: TGTGCCAGCAGCTTGGGATCTCGTGAGGGCAGAGATTCACCCCTCCACTTT. Translation: CASSLGSREGRDSPLHF. The chain carries TRBV5-4 and TRBJ1-6, with D uncertain. CDR3 length: 17 amino acids. Per the germline V gene, CDR1 is SGHNT and CDR2 is YYREEE (reference sequence). V was shortened by 0 bases and J by 8 bases, with 18 bases between the two germline ends.

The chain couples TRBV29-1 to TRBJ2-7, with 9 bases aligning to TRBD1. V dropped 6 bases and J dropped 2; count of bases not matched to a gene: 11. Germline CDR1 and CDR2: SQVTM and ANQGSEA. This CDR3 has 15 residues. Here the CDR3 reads CSVAGTGHGTYEQYF. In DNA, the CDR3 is TGCAGCGTCGCCGGGACAGGGCATGGGACCTACGAGCAGTACTTC.